This TCR beta chain was documented in a study of T cells in narcolepsy. Study information: Enrolled donors included narcolepsy type 1 or type 2 patients and healthy controls. General study points: In some patient and control memory CD4+ samples, autoreactive clones were absent. Blood of same and different patients, but not healthy controls, reportedly held recurring autoreactive clonotypes. Comparing one patient's CSF and blood CD4+ clonotypes highlighted HCRT- and TRIB2-specific autoreactive clonotypes.

The V gene's germline CDR1 is MDHEN and CDR2 SYDVKM. This CDR3 comprises 17 residues. Trimming at V came to 7 bases and at J to 1 base, leaving 8 bases not matched to a gene. Libraries were prepared by immunoSEQ multiplex PCR; TCRdb keeps only in-frame clonotypes and omits some of them. The profile covers more than 30,000 clones, with roughly 83% appearing a single time and approximately 1% taken by the ten largest. A word on this clone: Its specificity is not known.

Sample: CD45RA- memory CD4+ T cells from PBMCs. V gene TRBV28 combines with J gene TRBJ2-1; 12 positions agree with TRBD2. This sequence originates from a human donor with narcolepsy. DNA of the CDR3: TGTGCCAGCACCTCGACTAGCGGGAGAAGGTCCTACAATGAGCAGTTCTTC. Its protein is CASTSTSGRRSYNEQFF.